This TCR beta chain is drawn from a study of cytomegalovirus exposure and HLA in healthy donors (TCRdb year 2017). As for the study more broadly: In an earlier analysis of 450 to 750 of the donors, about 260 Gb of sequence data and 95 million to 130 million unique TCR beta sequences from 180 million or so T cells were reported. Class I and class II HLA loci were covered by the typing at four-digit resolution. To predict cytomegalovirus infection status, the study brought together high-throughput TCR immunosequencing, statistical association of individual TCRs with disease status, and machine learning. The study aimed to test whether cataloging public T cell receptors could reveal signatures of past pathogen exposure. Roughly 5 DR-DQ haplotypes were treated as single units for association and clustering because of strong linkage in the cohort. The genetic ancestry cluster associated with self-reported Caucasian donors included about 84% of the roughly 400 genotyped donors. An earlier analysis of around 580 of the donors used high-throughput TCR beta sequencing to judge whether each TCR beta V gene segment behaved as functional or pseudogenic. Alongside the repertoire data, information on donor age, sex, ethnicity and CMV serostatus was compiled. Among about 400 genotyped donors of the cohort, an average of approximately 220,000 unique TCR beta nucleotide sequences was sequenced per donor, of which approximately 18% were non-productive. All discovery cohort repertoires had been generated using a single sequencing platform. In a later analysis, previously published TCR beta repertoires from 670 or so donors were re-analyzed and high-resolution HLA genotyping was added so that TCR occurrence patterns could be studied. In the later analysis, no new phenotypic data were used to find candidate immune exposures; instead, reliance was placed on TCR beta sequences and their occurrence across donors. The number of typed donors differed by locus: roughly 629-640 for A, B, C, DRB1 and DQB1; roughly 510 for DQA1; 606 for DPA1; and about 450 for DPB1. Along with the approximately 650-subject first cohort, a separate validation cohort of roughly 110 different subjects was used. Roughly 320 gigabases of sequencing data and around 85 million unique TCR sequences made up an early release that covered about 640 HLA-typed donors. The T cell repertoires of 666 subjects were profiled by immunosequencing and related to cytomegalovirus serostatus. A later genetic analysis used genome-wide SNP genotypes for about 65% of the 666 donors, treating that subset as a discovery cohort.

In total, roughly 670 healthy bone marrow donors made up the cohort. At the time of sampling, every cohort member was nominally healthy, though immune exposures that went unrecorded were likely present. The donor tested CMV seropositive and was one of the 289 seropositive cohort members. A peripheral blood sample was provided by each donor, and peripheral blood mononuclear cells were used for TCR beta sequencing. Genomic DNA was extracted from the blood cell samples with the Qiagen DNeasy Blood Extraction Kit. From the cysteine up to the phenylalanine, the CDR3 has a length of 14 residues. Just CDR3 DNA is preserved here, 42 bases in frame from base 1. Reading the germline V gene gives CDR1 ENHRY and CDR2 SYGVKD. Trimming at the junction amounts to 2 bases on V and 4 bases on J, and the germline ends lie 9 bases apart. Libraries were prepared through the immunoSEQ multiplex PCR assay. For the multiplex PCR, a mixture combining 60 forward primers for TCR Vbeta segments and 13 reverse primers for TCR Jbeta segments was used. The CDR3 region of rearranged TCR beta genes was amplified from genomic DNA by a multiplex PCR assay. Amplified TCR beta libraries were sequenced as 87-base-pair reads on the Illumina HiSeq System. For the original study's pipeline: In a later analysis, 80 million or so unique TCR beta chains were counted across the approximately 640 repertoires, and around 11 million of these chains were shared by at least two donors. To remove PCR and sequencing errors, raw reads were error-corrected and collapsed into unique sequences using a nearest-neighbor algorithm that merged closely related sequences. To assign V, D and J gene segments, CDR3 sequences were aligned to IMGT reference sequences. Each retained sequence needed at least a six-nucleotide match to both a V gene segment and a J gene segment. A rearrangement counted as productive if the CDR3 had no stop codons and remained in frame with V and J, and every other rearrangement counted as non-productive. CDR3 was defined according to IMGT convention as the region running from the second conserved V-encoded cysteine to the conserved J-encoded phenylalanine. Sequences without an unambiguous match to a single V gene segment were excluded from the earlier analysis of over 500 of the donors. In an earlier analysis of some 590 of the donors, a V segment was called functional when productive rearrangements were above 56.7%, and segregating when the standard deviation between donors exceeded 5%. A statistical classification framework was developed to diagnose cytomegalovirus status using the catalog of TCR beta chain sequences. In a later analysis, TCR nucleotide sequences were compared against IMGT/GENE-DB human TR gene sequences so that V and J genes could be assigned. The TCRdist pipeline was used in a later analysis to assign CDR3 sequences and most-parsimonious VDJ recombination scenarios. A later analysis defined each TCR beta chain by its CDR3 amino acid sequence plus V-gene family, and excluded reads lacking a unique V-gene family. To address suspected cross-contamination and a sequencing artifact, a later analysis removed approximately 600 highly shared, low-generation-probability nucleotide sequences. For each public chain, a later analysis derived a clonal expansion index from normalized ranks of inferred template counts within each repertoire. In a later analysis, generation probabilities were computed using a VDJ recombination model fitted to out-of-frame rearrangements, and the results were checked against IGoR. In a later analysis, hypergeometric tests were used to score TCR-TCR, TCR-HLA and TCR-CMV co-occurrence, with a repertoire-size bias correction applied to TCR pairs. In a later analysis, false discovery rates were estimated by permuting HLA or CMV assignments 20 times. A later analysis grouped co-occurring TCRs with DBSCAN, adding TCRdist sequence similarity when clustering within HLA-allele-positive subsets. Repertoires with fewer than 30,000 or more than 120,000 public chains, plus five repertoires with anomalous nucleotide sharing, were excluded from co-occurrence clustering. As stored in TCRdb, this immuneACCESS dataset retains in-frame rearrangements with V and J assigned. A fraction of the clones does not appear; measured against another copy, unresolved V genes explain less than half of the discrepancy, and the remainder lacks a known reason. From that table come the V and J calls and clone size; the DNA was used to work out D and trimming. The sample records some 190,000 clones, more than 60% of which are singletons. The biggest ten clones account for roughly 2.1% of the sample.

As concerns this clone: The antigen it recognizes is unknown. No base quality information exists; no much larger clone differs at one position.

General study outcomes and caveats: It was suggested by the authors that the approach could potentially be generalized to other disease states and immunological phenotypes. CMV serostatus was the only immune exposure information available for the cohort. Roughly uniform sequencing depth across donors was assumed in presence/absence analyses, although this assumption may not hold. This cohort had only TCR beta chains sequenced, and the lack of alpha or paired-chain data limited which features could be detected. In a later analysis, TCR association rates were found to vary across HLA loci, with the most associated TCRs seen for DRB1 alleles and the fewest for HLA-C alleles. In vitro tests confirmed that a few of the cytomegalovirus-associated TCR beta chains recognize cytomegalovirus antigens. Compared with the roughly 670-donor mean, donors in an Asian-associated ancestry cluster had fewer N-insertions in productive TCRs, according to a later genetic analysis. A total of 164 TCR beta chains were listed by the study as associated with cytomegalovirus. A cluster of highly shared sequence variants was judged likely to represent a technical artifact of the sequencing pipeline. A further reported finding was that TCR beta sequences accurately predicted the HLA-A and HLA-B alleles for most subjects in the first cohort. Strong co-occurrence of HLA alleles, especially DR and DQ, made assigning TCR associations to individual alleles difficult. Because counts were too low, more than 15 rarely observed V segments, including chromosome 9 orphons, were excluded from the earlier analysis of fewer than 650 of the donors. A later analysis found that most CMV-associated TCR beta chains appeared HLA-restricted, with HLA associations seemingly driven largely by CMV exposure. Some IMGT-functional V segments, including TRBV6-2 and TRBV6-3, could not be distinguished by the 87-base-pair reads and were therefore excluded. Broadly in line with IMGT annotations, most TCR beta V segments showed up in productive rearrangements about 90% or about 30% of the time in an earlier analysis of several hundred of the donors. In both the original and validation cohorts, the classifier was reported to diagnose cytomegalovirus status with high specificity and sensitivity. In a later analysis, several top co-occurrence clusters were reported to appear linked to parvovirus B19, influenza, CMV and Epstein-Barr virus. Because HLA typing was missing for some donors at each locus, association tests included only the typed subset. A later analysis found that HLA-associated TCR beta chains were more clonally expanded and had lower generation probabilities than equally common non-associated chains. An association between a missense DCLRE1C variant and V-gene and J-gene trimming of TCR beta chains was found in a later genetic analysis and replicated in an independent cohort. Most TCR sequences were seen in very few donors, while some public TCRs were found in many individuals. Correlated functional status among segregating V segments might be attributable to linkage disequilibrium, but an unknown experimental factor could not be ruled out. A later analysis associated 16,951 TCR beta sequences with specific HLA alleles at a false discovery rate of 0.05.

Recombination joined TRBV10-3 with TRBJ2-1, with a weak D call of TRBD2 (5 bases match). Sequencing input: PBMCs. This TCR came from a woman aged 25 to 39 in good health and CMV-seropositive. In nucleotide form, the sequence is TGTGCCATCAGTGAGCAGGAGCGGTACAATGAGCAGTTCTTC. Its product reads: CAISEQERYNEQFF.